The 10 T cell receptor beta chains below were found in one sample sequenced in a study of radiotherapy plus CTLA-4 blockade in lung cancer. The table came from immunoSEQ multiplex PCR; TCRdb's copy has only in-frame clones and leaves some out. This table holds approximately 94,000 clones, roughly 80% found once. This specimen was peripheral blood, taken from a patient treated with radiotherapy plus ipilimumab. Every receptor here comes from a human donor with non-small cell lung cancer that progressed on radiotherapy plus ipilimumab.

The chain carries TRBV7-8 and TRBJ2-2; D may be TRBD1 or TRBD2 (5 bases each). The germline CDR1 and CDR2 sequences are SGHVS and FQNEAQ. V dropped 3 bases and J dropped 3 bases, with 14 bases sitting between them. The CDR3 contains 16 residues. For the CDR3, the DNA is TGTGCCAGCAGCTTCGGGTTGAGGGGCCACACCGGGGAGCTGTTTTTT. Encoded protein: CASSFGLRGHTGELFF. The full variable domain, with the rest looked up from reference TRBV7-8 and TRBJ2-2, is GAGVSQSPRYKVAKRGQDVALRCDPISGHVSLFWYQQALGQGPEFLTYFQNEAQLDKSGLPSDRFFAERPEGSVSTLKIQRTQQEDSAVYLCASSFGLRGHTGELFFGEGSRLTVL.

The chain recombines TRBV6-1 with TRBJ1-5; tentative D call: TRBD1 (6 bases). CDR1 is MNHNS, CDR2 SASEGT, per germline. The CDR3 runs to 14 residues. V was shortened by 6 bases and J by 4 bases, with 13 bases between the two germline ends. The CDR3 nucleotides are TGTGCCAGCAGGTACAGGGTTTTGAATCAGCCCCAGCATTTT. Residues: CASRYRVLNQPQHF.

The chain carries TRBV10-3 and TRBJ2-5; D is possibly TRBD2 (5 bases). The CDR3 is 13 amino acids. From germline, CDR1 is ENHRY and CDR2 SYGVKD. The V end was cut by 0 bases, the J end by 7 bases, with 9 bases between. CDR3 nucleotide sequence: TGTGCCATCAGTGAGTCAGGACTTTCGACCCAGTACTTC. Translation gives CAISESGLSTQYF.

V usage is TRBV28 and J usage is TRBJ2-7; 7 bases map to TRBD1. Trimming at V came to 6 bases and at J to 7 bases, leaving 12 bases not matched to a gene. This CDR3 contains 14 residues. Germline assignment: CDR1 MDHEN and CDR2 SYDVKM. The CDR3 DNA reads TGTGCCAGCAGCCAAAAGACAGGGTGGTTTGAGCAGTACGTC. It translates to CASSQKTGWFEQYV.

This clone was picked up a small number of times. The chain employs TRBV5-8 and TRBJ1-5; D unclear. The CDR3 is made up of 15 amino acids. The germline V and J ends were trimmed by 2 bases and 3 bases, with 12 bases remaining between them. In germline, CDR1 is SGHTS, CDR2 YDEGEE. The CDR3 nucleotides are TGTGCCAGCAGCTTATTGCGACGGACCAATCAGCCCCAGCATTTT. Protein: CASSLLRRTNQPQHF.

V and J are TRBV2 and TRBJ2-5; D might be TRBD1 (6 bases). The CDR3 contains 15 residues. The germline V and J ends were trimmed by 5 bases and 5 bases, with 18 bases remaining between them. Germline V gene lookup returns CDR1 SNHLY and CDR2 FYNNEI. CDR3 sequence: CASSYTGQRSETQYF. DNA of the CDR3: TGTGCCAGCAGTTACACCGGACAGAGGTCTGAGACCCAGTACTTC.

V is TRBV7-8 and J is TRBJ2-1; D might be TRBD2 (6 bases). The CDR3 sequence is 18 residues long. Germline V lookup: CDR1 SGHVS, CDR2 FQNEAQ. Trimming pared 1 base from V and 7 bases from J, leaving 23 bases between. The CDR3 is CASSLGPKRVNFVNEQFF. For the CDR3, the DNA is TGTGCCAGCAGCTTAGGACCTAAGCGGGTCAACTTCGTAAATGAGCAGTTCTTC. Looking up the rest from reference TRBV7-8 and TRBJ2-1 gives the full variable domain: GAGVSQSPRYKVAKRGQDVALRCDPISGHVSLFWYQQALGQGPEFLTYFQNEAQLDKSGLPSDRFFAERPEGSVSTLKIQRTQQEDSAVYLCASSLGPKRVNFVNEQFFGPGTRLTVL.

This rearrangement joins TRBV9 to TRBJ2-3; D is unresolved. The germline CDR1 and CDR2 sequences are SGDLS and YYNGEE. Trimming shortened V by 2 bases and J by 3 bases, and 7 bases separated the two germline ends. This CDR3 is built from 13 residues. CDR3 residues: CASSVDYTDTQYF. The DNA for the CDR3 is TGTGCCAGCAGCGTGGATTATACAGATACGCAGTATTTT.

In its sample, this clone was seen a few times. The chain is built from TRBV10-3 and TRBJ2-2; no definite D call. The CDR3 runs 15 residues. The V gene's germline CDR1 is ENHRY and CDR2 SYGVKD. V gave up 4 bases and J gave up 0 bases, with 9 bases separating them. The CDR3 DNA reads TGTGCCATCAGTGGGACGCTCGCGAACACCGGGGAGCTGTTTTTT. Protein: CAISGTLANTGELFF.

This sequence joins TRBV7-3 and TRBJ2-3; TRBD2 aligns across 7 bases. The V gene end was trimmed by 3 bases and the J gene end by 5 bases; junction bases not matched to a gene: 14. Germline V CDR1 and CDR2: SGHTA, FQGTGA. This CDR3 has 17 amino acids. In DNA, the CDR3 is TGTGCCAGCAGCTTTCTTCCGTCGGGCGGGAGAGGAGATACGCAGTATTTT. Its translation is CASSFLPSGGRGDTQYF.